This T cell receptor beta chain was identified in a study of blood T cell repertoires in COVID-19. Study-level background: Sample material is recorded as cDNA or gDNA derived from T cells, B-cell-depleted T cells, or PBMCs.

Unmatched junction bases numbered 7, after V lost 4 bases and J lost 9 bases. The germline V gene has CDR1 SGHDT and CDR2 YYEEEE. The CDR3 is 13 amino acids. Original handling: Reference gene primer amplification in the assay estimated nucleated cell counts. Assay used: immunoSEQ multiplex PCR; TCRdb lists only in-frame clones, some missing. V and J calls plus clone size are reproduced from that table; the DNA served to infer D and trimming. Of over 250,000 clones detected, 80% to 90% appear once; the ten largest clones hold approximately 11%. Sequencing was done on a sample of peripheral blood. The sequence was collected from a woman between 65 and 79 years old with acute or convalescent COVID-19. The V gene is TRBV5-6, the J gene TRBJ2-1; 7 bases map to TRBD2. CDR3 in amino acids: CASSPDGGGEQFF. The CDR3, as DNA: TGTGCCAGCAGCCCCGATGGGGGGGGTGAGCAGTTCTTC.